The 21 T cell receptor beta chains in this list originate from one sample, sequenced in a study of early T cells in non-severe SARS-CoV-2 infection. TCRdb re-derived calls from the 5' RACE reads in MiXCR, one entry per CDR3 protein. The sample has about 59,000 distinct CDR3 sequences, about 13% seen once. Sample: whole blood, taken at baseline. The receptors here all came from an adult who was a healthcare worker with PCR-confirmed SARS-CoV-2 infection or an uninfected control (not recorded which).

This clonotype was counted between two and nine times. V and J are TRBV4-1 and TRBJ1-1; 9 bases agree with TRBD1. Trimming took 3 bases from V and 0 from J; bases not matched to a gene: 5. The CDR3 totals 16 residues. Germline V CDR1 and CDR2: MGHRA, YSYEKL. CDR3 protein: CASSHTGTGLNTEAFF. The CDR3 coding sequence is TGCGCCAGCAGCCATACCGGGACAGGGTTGAACACTGAAGCTTTCTTT.

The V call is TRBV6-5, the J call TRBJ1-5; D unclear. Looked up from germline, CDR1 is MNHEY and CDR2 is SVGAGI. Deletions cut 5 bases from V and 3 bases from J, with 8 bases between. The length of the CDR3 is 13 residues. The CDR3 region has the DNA TGTGCCAGCAGTACCGGACCCAATCAGCCCCAGCATTTT. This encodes CASSTGPNQPQHF.

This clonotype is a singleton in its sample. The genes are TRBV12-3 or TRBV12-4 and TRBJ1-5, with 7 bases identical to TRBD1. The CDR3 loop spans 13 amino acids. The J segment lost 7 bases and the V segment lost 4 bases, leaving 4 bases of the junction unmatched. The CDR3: CASSYTGEQPQHF. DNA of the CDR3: TGTGCCAGCAGTTACACAGGGGAACAGCCCCAGCATTTT.

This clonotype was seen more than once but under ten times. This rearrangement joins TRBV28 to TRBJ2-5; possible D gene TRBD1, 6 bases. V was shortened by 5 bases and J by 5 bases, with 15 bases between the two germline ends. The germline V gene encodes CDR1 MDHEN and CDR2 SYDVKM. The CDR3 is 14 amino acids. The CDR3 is CASSRQVNMETQYF. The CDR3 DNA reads TGTGCCAGCAGTCGACAGGTTAATATGGAGACCCAGTACTTC.

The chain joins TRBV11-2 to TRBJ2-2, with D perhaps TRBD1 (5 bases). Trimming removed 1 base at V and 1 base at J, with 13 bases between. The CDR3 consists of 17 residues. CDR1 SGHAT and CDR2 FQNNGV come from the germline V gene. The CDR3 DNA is TGTGCCAGCAGCTTAGTCGTCAGGCAGGGGAACACCGGGGAGCTGTTTTTT. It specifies CASSLVVRQGNTGELFF.

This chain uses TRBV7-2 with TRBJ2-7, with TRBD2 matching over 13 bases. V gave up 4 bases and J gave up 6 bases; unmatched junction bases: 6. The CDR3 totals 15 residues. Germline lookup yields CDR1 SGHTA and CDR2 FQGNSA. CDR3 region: CASSSRTSGSREQYF. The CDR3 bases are TGTGCCAGCAGCTCCCGGACTAGCGGGAGCCGCGAGCAGTACTTC.

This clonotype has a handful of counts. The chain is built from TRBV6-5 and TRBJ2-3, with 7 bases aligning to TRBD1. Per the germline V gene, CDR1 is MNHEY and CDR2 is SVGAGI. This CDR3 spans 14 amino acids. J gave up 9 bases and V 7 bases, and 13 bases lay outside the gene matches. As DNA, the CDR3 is TGTGCCAGCACCCCCCGGGACAGCGACTTGACGCAGTATTTT. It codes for CASTPRDSDLTQYF.

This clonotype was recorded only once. CDR3 protein: CAISRNQETQYF. The CDR3 coding sequence is TGTGCCATCTCTAGGAACCAAGAGACCCAGTACTTC. The J gene is TRBJ2-5, the V gene TRBV10-3; the D is unclear. The V gene lost 8 bases and the J gene lost 0 bases, with 7 bases spanning the gap. Germline CDR1 and CDR2: ENHRY and SYGVKD. The CDR3 has 12 amino acids.

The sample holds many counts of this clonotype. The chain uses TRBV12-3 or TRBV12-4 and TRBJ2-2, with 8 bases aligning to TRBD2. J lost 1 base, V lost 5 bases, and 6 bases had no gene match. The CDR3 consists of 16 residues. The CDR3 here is CASSLSGLVNTGELFF. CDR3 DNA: TGTGCCAGCAGTCTATCGGGACTAGTGAACACCGGGGAGCTGTTTTTT.

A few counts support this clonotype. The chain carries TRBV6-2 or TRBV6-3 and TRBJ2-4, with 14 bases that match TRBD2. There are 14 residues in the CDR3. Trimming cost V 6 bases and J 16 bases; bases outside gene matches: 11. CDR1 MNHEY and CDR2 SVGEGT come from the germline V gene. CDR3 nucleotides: TGTGCCAGCAGCTCCGGGACTAGCGGGAGCGTCAAATACTTC. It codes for CASSSGTSGSVKYF.

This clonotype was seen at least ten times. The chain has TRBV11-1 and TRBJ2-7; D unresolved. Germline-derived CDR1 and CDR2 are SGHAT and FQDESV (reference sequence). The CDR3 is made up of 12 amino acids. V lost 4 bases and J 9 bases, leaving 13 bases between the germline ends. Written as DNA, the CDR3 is TGTGCCAGCAGCTATGGAAGTGCGGTGCAGTACTTC. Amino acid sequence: CASSYGSAVQYF.

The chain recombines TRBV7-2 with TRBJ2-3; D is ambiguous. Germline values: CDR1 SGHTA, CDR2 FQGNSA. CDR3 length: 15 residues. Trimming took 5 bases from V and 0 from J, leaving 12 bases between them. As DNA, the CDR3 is TGTGCCAGCAGCCCACAAGGCCTTAGCACAGATACGCAGTATTTT. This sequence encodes CASSPQGLSTDTQYF.

CDR3 amino acids: CASSPQPPTSIAYNEQFF. In nucleotides, the CDR3 is TGTGCCAGCAGCCCACAACCCCCGACTAGTATTGCCTACAATGAGCAGTTCTTC. The chain combines TRBV7-3 with TRBJ2-1, with a possible D match to TRBD2 (6 bases). V lost 5 bases and J lost 2, with 22 bases in between. CDR3 length equals 18 residues. Germline V gene data show CDR1 as SGHTA and CDR2 as FQGTGA.

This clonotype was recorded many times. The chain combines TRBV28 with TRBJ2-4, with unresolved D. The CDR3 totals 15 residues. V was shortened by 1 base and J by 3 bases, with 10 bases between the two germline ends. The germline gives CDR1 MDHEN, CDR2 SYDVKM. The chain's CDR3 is CASSLYAQNKNIQYF. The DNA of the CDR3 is TGTGCCAGCAGTTTATACGCACAGAACAAAAACATTCAGTACTTC.

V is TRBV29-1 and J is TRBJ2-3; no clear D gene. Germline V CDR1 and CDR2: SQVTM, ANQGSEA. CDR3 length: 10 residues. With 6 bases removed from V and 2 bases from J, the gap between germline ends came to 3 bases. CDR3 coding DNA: TGCAGCGTAGCCACAGATACGCAGTATTTT. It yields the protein CSVATDTQYF.

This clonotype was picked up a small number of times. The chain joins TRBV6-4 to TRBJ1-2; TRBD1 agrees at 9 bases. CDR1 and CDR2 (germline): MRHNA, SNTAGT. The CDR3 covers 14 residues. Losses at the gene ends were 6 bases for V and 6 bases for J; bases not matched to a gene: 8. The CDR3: CASRRRDRAHGYTF. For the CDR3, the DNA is TGTGCCAGCAGGAGGAGGGACAGGGCTCATGGCTACACCTTC.

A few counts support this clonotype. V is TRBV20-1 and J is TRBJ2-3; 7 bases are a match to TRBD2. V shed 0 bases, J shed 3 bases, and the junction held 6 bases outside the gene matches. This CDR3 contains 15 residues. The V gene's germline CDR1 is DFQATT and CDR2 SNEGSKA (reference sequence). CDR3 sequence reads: CSARDPRERTDTQYF. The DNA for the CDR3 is TGCAGTGCTAGAGATCCGCGGGAGAGGACAGATACGCAGTATTTT.

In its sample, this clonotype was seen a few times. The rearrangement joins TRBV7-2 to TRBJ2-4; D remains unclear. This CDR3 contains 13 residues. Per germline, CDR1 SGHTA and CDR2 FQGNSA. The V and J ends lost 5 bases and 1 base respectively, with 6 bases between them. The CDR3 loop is CASSPPAKNIQYF. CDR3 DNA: TGTGCCAGCAGCCCGCCCGCCAAAAACATTCAGTACTTC. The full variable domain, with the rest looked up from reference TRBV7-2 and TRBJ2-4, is GAGVSQSPSNKVTEKGKDVELRCDPISGHTALYWYRQSLGQGLEFLIYFQGNSAPDKSGLPSDRFSAERTGGSVSTLTIQRTQQEDSAVYLCASSPPAKNIQYFGAGTRLSVL.

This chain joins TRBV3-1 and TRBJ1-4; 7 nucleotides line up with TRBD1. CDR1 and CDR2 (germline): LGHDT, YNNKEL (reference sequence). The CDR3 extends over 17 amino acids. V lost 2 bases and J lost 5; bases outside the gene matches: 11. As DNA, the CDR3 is TGTGCCAGCAGCCAATACACTTCCGGGACAGAAAATGAAAAACTGTTTTTT. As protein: CASSQYTSGTENEKLFF.

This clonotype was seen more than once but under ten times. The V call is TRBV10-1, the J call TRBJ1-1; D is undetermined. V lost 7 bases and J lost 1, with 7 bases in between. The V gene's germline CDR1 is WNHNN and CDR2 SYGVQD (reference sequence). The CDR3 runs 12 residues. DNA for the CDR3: TGCGCCAGCAAGGGCCCGAACACTGAAGCTTTCTTT. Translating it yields CASKGPNTEAFF.

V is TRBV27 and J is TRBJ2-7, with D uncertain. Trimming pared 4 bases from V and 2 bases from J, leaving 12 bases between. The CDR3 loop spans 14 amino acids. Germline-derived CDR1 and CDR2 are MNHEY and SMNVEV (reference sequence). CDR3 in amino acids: CASSSSIGPYEQYF. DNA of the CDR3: TGTGCCAGCAGTTCCTCCATTGGGCCCTACGAGCAGTACTTC.